This T cell receptor beta chain came from a study of metastatic and nonmetastatic thyroid tumors. Overall study context: Repertoires of blood and of tissue (tumor or nodule) from malignant and benign thyroid patients were compared. General observations from the study: In blood and tumor, TCR beta diversity was reportedly significantly higher in malignant thyroid tumors than in benign nodules.

Original data processing: Building a distant-metastasis classifier for papillary thyroid cancer drew on CDR3 differences across clinicopathological groups. MiXCR re-clonotyped the PCR reads for TCRdb. Here the V and J calls rest on TCRdb's processing, not on the authors' analysis. Of tens of thousands of clones listed, less than 25% were seen once; the top ten hold approximately 2.3%. This CDR3 has 14 amino acids. Looked up from germline, CDR1 is SSHAT and CDR2 is FNYEAQ (reference sequence). No treatment had been given to any patient before thyroid surgery. This clone occurred a few times. The antigen is not known. One junction end disagrees with the germline gene, perhaps due to a read error.

The sequencing sample was made of blood. The sequence was obtained from a female donor with papillary thyroid cancer or a benign thyroid nodule (not recorded which). Some clones in this sample may be carry-over from other donors' samples. The gene calls are TRBV7-7 and TRBJ2-7, with no clear D. CDR3 nucleotides: TGTGCTAGCAGCTTTACTGAGATCACCTACGAGCAGTACTTC. This codes for CASSFTEITYEQYF.